This T cell receptor (beta chain) was observed in a study of blood T cell repertoires in COVID-19 (dated by TCRdb to about 2020). About the investigation overall: Recovered participants in ImmuneRACE Cohort 3 were defined as having two consecutive negative NP/OP PCR tests, clearance from a healthcare professional, or resolution of symptoms. The material from the prospective study consisted of cDNA or gDNA derived from T cells, B-cell-depleted T cells, or PBMCs. The repertoires were made available in a free public database intended to serve as a resource for research on the immune response to SARS-CoV-2. The dataset comprised deeply sampled blood TCRbeta repertoires from subjects exposed to, actively infected with, or recovered from COVID-19. Where available, HLA class I and class II types were obtained from metadata supplied by the sample provider rather than from assay-based typing. A de-identified subject ID, COVID-19 status, age in years and sex were almost always included in the sample metadata. The collaborator samples originated in the United States, Italy and Spain and spanned the acute and convalescent phases of COVID-19. Samples came from the ongoing ImmuneRACE study (first 160 participants) plus 1,254 subjects from 6 global collaborators.

Participants in the prospective study were aged about 18 to 89 years, lived in under 30 United States geographic areas, and enrolled through a virtual design. Cohort assignment in the prospective study relied on participant-reported clinical history from a screening survey and a study questionnaire. Each participant in the prospective study had whole blood, serum and a nasopharyngeal or oropharyngeal swab collected by mobile phlebotomists. Over a roughly two-month period, participants in the prospective study had the option of providing additional blood draws and questionnaires. Before DNA extraction, blood samples from the prospective study were shipped at room temperature or frozen. What the authors observed across the whole study: Clinical and demographic metadata were provided uncurated, with the amount varying by source and participant.

This clone occurred once. The antigen it recognizes is unknown. Base-call qualities are not available, and no considerably larger clone is one nucleotide away. TCRbeta CDR3 regions were amplified from genomic DNA by means of the immunoSEQ Assay, a bias-controlled multiplex PCR. As for the original processing: The number of nucleated cells in each sample was estimated from the amplification of reference gene primers within the assay. Sequence reads were collapsed and filtered to measure the absolute abundance of every unique TCRbeta CDR3 rearrangement. Productive Simpson clonality was computed per sample as the square root of Simpson's diversity index over productive rearrangements. TCRdb's version of the immuneACCESS table is confined to in-frame rearrangements and falls short of the full clone set. An unresolved V gene accounts for under half of the shortfall where checked; the remainder is of unknown origin. The D gene and trimming were derived from the DNA, and the V and J assignments and clone size from that table. Counted in this sample were a few hundred thousand clones; approximately 87% of them appeared once. The ten largest clonotypes hold less than 2.5% of the sample.

Material: PBMCs or T cells enriched from blood (not recorded which). This clonotype was obtained from a man in his forties in a cohort exposed to, infected with or recovered from COVID-19 (not recorded which).

The DNA sequence reads TGTGCCAGCAGCCCCGCAGACGGGGAGCTGTTTTTT. This gives the protein CASSPADGELFF. In this chain, TRBV11-2 is recombined with TRBJ2-2; the D gene identity is not certain. The germline V gene supplies CDR1 SGHAT and CDR2 FQNNGV. The CDR3 has 12 amino acids, counting the end cysteine and phenylalanine. The only DNA kept is the CDR3, 36 bases in frame from the first base. Trimming costs V 5 bases and J 7 bases, and their ends lie 8 bases apart.